This T cell receptor beta chain was sequenced during a study of CD8+CD57+ T cells in acquired aplastic anemia. Overall study results and limits: Patients and controls were not found to differ significantly in CD8+ Simpson's diversity. Found in both controls and patients were around 29 CD8+ CDR3 sequences.

The TCR beta profiling, which covered VDJ combination and CDR3 sequence, was carried out using genomic DNA as the template. Using its own MiXCR run on the reads, TCRdb lists one record per CDR3 protein. The sample comprises 180,000 or so distinct CDR3 sequences, less than 50% of which are singletons, and around 2% rests with the top ten. By flow cytometry, patients selected for sequencing had shown an expansion of CD8+CD57+ cells. As to this clonotype: Its antigen is unknown.

V shed 4 bases and J 6 bases; nucleotides not matched to a gene: 9. The CDR3 has 15 amino acids. CDR1 and CDR2 (germline): SGHAT, FQNNGV. Sequencing used sorted CD4+, CD8+, or CD8+CD57+ T cells (not recorded which) from PBMCs. The chain recombines TRBV11-2 with TRBJ2-5; 9 positions match TRBD2. The sequence came from a human donor with aplastic anemia. In nucleotides, the CDR3 is TGTGCCAGCAGCTGGGGCGGGGGGGCCTTCCAGACCCAGTACTTC. Translation: CASSWGGGAFQTQYF.